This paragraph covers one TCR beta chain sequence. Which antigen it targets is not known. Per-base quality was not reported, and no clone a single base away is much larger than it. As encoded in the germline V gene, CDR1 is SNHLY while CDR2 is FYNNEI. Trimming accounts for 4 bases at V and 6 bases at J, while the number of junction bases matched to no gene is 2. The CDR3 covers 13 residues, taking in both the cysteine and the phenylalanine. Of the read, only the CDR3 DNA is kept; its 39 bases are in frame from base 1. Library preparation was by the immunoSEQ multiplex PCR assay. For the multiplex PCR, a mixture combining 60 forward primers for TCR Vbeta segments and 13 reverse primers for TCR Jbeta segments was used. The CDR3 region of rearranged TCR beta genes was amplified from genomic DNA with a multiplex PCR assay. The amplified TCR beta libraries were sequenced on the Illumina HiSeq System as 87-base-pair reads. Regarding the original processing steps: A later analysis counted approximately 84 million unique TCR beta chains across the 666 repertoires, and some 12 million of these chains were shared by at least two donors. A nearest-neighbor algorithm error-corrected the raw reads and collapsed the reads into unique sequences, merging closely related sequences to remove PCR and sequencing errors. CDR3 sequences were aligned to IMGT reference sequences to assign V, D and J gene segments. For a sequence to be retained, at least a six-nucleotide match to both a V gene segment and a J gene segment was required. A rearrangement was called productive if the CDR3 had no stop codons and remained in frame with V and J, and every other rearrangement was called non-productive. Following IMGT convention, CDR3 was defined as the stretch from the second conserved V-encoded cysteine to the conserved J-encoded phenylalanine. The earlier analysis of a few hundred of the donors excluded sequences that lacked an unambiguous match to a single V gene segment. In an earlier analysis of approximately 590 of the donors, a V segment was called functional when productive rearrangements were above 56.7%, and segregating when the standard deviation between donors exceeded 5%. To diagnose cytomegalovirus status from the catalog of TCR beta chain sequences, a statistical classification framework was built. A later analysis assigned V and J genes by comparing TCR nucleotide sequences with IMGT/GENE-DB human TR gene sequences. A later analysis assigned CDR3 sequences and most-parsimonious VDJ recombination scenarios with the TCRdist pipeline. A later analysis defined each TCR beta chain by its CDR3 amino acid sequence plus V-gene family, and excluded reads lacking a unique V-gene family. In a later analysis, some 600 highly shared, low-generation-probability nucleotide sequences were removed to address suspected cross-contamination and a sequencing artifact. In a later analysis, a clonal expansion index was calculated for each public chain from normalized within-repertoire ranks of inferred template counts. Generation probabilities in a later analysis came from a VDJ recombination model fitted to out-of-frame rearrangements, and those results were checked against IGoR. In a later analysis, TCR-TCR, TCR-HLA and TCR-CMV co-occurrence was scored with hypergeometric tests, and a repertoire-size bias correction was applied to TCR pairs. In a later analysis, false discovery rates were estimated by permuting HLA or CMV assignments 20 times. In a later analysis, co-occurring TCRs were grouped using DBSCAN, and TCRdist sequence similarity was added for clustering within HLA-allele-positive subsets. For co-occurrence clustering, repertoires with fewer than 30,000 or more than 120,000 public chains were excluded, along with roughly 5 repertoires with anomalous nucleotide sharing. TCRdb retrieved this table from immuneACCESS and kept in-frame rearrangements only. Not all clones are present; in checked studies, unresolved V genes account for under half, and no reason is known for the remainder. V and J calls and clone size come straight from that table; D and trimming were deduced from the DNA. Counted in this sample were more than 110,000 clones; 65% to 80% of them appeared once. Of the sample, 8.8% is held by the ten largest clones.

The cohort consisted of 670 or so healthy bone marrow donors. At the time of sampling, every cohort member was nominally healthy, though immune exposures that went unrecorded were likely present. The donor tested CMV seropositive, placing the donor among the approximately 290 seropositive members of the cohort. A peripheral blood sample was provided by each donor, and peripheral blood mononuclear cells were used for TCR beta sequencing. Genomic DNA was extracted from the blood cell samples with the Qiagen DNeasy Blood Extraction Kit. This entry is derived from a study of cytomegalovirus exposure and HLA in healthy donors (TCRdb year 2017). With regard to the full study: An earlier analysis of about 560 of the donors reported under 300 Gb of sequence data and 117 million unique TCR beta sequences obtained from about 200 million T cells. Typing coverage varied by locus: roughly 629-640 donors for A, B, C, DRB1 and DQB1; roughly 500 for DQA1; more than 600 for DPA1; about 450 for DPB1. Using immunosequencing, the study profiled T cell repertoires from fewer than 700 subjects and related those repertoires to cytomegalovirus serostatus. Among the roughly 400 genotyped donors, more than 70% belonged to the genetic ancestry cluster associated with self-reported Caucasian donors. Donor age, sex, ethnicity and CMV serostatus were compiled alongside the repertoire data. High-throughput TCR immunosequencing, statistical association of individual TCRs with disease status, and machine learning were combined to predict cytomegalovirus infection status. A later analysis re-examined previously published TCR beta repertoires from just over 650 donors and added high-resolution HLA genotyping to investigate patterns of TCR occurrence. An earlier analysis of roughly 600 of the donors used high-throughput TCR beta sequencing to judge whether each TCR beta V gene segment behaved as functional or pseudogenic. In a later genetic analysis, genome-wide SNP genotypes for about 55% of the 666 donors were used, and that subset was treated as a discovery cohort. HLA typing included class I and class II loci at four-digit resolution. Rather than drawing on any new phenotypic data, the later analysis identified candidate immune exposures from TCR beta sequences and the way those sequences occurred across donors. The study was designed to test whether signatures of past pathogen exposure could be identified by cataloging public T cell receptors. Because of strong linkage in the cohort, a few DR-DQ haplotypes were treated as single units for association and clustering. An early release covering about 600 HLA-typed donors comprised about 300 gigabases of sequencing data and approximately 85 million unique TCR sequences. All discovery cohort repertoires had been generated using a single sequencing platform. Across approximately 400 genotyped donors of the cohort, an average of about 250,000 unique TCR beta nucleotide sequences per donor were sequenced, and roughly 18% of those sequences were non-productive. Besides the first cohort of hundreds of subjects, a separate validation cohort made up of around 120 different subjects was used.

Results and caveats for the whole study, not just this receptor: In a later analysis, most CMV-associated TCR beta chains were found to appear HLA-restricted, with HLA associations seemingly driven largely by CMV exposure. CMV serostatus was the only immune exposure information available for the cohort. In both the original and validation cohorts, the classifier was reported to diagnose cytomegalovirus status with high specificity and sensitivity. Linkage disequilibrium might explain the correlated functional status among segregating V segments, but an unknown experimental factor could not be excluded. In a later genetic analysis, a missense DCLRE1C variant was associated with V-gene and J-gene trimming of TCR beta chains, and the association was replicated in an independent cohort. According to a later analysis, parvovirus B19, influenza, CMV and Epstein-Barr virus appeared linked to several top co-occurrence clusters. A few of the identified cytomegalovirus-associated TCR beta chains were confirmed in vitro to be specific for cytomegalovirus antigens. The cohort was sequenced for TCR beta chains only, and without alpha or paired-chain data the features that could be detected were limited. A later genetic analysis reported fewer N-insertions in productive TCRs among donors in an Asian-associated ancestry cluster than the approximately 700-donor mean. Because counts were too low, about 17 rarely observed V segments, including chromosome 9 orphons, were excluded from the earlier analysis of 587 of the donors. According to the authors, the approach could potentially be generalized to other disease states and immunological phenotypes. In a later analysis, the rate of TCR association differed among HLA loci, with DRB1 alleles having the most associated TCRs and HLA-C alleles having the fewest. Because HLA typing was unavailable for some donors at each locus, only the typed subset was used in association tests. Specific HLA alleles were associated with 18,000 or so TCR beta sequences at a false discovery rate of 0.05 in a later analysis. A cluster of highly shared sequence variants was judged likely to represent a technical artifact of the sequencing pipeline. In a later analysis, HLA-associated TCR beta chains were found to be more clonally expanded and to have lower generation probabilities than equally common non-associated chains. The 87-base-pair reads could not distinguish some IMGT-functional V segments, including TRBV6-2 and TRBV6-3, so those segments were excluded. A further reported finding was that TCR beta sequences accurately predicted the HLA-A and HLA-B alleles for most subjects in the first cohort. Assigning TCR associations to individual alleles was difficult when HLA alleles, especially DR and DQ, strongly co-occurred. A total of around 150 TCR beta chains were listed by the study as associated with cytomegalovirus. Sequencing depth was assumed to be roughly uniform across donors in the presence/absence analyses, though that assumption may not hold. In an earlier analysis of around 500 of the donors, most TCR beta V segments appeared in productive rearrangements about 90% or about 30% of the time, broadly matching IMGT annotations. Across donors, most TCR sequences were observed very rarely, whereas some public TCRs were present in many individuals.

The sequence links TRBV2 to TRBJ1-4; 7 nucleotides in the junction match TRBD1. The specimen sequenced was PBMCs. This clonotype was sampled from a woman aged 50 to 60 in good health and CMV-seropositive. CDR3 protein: CASSGTGYEKLFF. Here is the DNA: TGTGCCAGCAGTGGGACAGGTTATGAAAAACTGTTTTTT.